What follows are 15 T cell receptor beta chains derived from one specimen sequenced in a study of low-dose radiotherapy and immunotherapy resistance in tumors. Time point denoted: before trial treatment. TRAV- and TRBV-specific primers primed first-strand cDNA, covering alpha and beta chains. TCRs were put through approximately 20 PCR cycles of amplification with Phusion. A constant-region primer and the V-primer adapter served as the primer pair. TCRdb re-called the reads through MiXCR, storing one row per CDR3 protein. The sample yields tens of thousands of distinct CDR3 sequences, 31% seen once. The material was PBMCs, obtained before treatment. These receptors were collected from a female donor with ovarian cancer.

The rearrangement links TRBV20-1 to TRBJ2-7, with a possible D match to TRBD2 (5 bases). Trimming pared 7 bases from V and 0 bases from J, leaving 10 bases between. CDR1 is DFQATT and CDR2 is SNEGSKA in the germline V gene (reference sequence). This CDR3 has 12 amino acids. CDR3 in amino acids: CSVAPSSYEQYF. CDR3 sequence (DNA): TGCAGTGTAGCGCCCAGCTCCTACGAGCAGTACTTC.

At least ten counts were recorded for this clonotype. The rearrangement links TRBV20-1 to TRBJ1-4; no clear D. V was trimmed by 2 bases and J by 7 bases, leaving 17 bases between them. Germline-derived CDR1 and CDR2 are DFQATT and SNEGSKA (reference sequence). There are 15 residues in the CDR3. The CDR3 reads CSARLRSEYSEKLFF. The DNA for the CDR3 is TGCAGTGCTAGACTCAGATCCGAGTACAGTGAAAAACTGTTTTTT.

This clonotype was detected only a few times. This rearrangement joins TRBV6-2 or TRBV6-3 to TRBJ2-3; 8 bases line up with TRBD1. The CDR3 loop spans 14 amino acids. With 7 bases clipped from V and 4 bases from J, the junction kept 7 bases outside the gene matches. Germline assignment: CDR1 MNHEY and CDR2 SVGEGT. CDR3 protein: CASTERQGPDTQYF. The CDR3 bases are TGTGCCAGCACCGAAAGACAGGGGCCAGATACGCAGTATTTT.

This clonotype was detected ten times or more. The chain's CDR3 is CATSRDAGGAGGYTF. The CDR3, as DNA: TGTGCCACCAGCAGAGATGCCGGAGGAGCCGGCGGCTACACCTTC. This chain uses TRBV15 with TRBJ1-2, with no clear D. The V end was cut by 0 bases, the J end by 8 bases, with 16 bases between. The CDR3 length is 15 residues. Looked up from germline, CDR1 is LNHNV and CDR2 is YYDKDF (reference sequence).

This clonotype was observed many times. CDR3 amino acids: CSVEEGGGREAFF. Written as DNA, the CDR3 is TGCAGCGTTGAAGAGGGGGGCGGGAGAGAAGCTTTCTTT. The gene calls are TRBV29-1 and TRBJ1-1; TRBD1 might be the D (6 bases). The length of the CDR3 is 13 residues. Trimming stripped 0 bases from V and 8 bases from J, with 13 bases between. Germline-derived CDR1 and CDR2 are SQVTM and ANQGSEA.

This clonotype has a count of ten or more. The chain employs TRBV19 and TRBJ1-5, with D possibly matching TRBD1 (5 bases). This CDR3 spans 15 amino acids. The ends were cut back, 3 bases at V and 2 bases at J, with 11 bases in the middle. Looked up from germline, CDR1 is LNHDA and CDR2 is SQIVND (reference sequence). The CDR3 coding sequence is TGTGCCAGTAGTATCAAAGGGGTAGGCAATCAGCCCCAGCATTTT. It is translated as CASSIKGVGNQPQHF.

At least ten counts were recorded for this clonotype. The V call is TRBV20-1, the J call TRBJ2-5; tentatively, D is TRBD1 or TRBD2 (5 bases each). The V gene lost 3 bases and the J gene lost 5 bases, with 7 bases spanning the gap. This CDR3 has 11 residues. The V gene's germline CDR1 is DFQATT and CDR2 SNEGSKA (reference sequence). The CDR3 reads CSARGVETQYF. CDR3 sequence (DNA): TGCAGTGCTAGGGGGGTTGAGACCCAGTACTTC.

This clonotype was seen more than once but under ten times. The rearrangement links TRBV19 to TRBJ2-1, with 9 bases aligning to TRBD2. With 2 bases clipped from V and 5 bases from J, the junction kept 7 bases outside the gene matches. Germline CDR1 is LNHDA and CDR2 is SQIVND (reference sequence). The CDR3 spans 16 residues. The CDR3 spells CASSIRGLAGNNEQFF. For the CDR3, the DNA is TGTGCCAGTAGTATAAGAGGTCTAGCGGGAAACAATGAGCAGTTCTTC.

The rearrangement links TRBV5-1 to TRBJ2-5, with D perhaps TRBD1 (5 bases). This CDR3 comprises 13 residues. Germline CDR1 reads SGHRS; CDR2 reads YFSETQ. Trimming pared 4 bases from V and 3 bases from J, leaving 10 bases between. The CDR3 region has the DNA TGCGCCAGCAGCCCAGGCAGGGAAGAGACCCAGTACTTC. Protein sequence: CASSPGREETQYF.

The chain links TRBV19 to TRBJ1-2; tentatively, D is TRBD1 (5 bases). The germline V gene has CDR1 LNHDA and CDR2 SQIVND (reference sequence). CDR3 length: 12 residues. Trimming left V 9 bases short and J 0 bases short, with 8 bases between. CDR3: CARTDTNYGYTF. The CDR3 coding sequence is TGTGCCAGGACAGATACTAACTATGGCTACACCTTC.

This clonotype was recorded at least ten times. The chain links TRBV10-2 to TRBJ2-1; 8 bases are shared with TRBD2. The V gene end was trimmed by 3 bases and the J gene end by 4 bases; junction bases not matched to a gene: 11. Germline V CDR1 and CDR2: WSHSY, SAAADI. The CDR3 consists of 17 residues. The CDR3 reads CASSDLAGTRKYNEQFF. The CDR3 coding sequence is TGCGCCAGCAGTGACCTGGCGGGGACTAGAAAATACAATGAGCAGTTCTTC.

This clonotype was seen at least ten times. V usage is TRBV5-1 and J usage is TRBJ2-7; 8 bases align to TRBD2. Losses at the gene ends were 7 bases for V and 3 bases for J; bases not matched to a gene: 9. This CDR3 has 14 amino acids. Germline CDR1 and CDR2: SGHRS and YFSETQ. CDR3 sequence (DNA): TGCGCCAGCCGAGCCAGCGGGGGTGTCTACGAGCAGTACTTC. It encodes CASRASGGVYEQYF. Full variable domain (rest looked up from reference TRBV5-1 and TRBJ2-7): KAGVTQTPRYLIKTRGQQVTLSCSPISGHRSVSWYQQTPGQGLQFLFEYFSETQRNKGNFPGRFSGRQFSNSRSEMNVSTLELGDSALYLCASRASGGVYEQYFGPGTRLTVT.

This clonotype was recorded at least ten times. V is TRBV28 and J is TRBJ2-7, with a tentative D call TRBD1 (5 bases). The CDR3 sequence is 13 residues long. CDR1 is MDHEN, CDR2 SYDVKM, per germline. Trimming stripped 7 bases from V and 3 bases from J, with 13 bases between. The CDR3 nucleotides read TGTGCCAGCACTTGGGGCTCGAGCTACGAGCAGTACTTC. It codes for CASTWGSSYEQYF. Filled out from reference TRBV28 and TRBJ2-7, the complete variable domain reads DVKVTQSSRYLVKRTGEKVFLECVQDMDHENMFWYRQDPGLGLRLIYFSYDVKMKEKGDIPEGYSVSREKKERFSLILESASTNQTSMYLCASTWGSSYEQYFGPGTRLTVT.

The chain is built from TRBV27 and TRBJ1-2, with a tentative D call TRBD1 (5 bases). Germline values: CDR1 MNHEY, CDR2 SMNVEV (reference sequence). The V gene lost 6 bases and the J gene lost 4 bases, with 12 bases spanning the gap. This CDR3 has 13 amino acids. The CDR3 is CASRPLGTYGYTF. The DNA for the CDR3 is TGTGCCAGCAGACCTCTAGGGACCTATGGCTACACCTTC.

Concerning this clonotype: This may be a read error: a much more frequent sequence differs by one nucleotide. The chain combines TRBV6-5 with TRBJ2-1, with D tentatively TRBD1 or TRBD2 (5 bases each). The CDR3 is 13 amino acids. Trimming left V 5 bases short and J 10 bases short, with 15 bases between. Per the germline V gene, CDR1 is MNHEY and CDR2 is SVGAGI. The CDR3 loop reads CASSRTSGGEQFF. Here the CDR3 DNA reads TGTGCCAGCAGTCGGACATCTGGAGGCGAGCAGTTCTTC.